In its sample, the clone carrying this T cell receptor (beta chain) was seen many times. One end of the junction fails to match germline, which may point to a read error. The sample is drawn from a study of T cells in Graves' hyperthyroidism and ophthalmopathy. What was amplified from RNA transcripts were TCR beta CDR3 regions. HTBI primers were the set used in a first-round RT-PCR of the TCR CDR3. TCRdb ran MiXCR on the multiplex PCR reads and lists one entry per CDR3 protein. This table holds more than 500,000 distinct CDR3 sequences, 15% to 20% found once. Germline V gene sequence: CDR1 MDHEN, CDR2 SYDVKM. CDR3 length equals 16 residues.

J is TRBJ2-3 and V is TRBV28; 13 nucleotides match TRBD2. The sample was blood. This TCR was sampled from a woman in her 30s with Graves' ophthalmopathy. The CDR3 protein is CASSISGLAGTDTQYF. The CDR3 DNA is TGTGCCAGCAGTATCTCGGGACTAGCGGGGACAGATACGCAATATTTT.